The TCR beta chain described here comes from a study of T cells in Graves' hyperthyroidism and ophthalmopathy. In this sample, this clonotype turned up a few times. Its antigen remains unknown. The study left out patients who had uncontrolled infection, other autoimmune disease, pregnancy or lactation. 10 ml fresh peripheral blood yielded the PBMCs. General observations from the study: It was a median 6.5 months before onset that the model predicted ophthalmopathy.

Amplification targeted TCR beta CDR3 regions from RNA transcripts. Using the HTBI primer set, a first-round RT-PCR was run on the TCR CDR3. TCRdb analysed the multiplex PCR reads with MiXCR anew, one entry per CDR3 protein. The data hold approximately 570,000 distinct CDR3 sequences, with about 20% observed a single time. The specimen sequenced was blood. The receptor was derived from a man aged 35-49 years with Graves' ophthalmopathy.

The chain's CDR3 is CASSRDRLNIQYF. CDR3 sequence (DNA): TGTGCCAGCAGCCGGGACAGACTGAACATTCAGTACTTC. The rearrangement links TRBV2 to TRBJ2-4, with 7 bases lining up with TRBD1. The CDR3 runs to 13 residues. V lost 6 bases and J lost 7; bases outside the gene matches: 6. In germline, CDR1 is SNHLY, CDR2 FYNNEI.